The 29 T cell receptor beta chains presented below share a single source sample, sequenced in a study of T cell repertoires in cytomegalovirus infection. TCRdb passed the reads through MiXCR, listing each CDR3 protein once. The sample lists fewer than 200,000 distinct CDR3 sequences, roughly a fifth occurring once. Material: PBMCs. All receptors come from a human donor in good health (CMV status not recorded). Some clones in this sample may be carry-over from other donors' samples.

This clonotype has only a few counts. The chain recombines TRBV9 with TRBJ1-2; weak D call: TRBD1 (6 bases). This CDR3 has 15 amino acids. CDR1 SGDLS and CDR2 YYNGEE come from the germline V gene. Trimming stripped 3 bases from V and 6 bases from J, with 18 bases between. DNA of the CDR3: TGTGCCAGCAGCGAGGGGGAACGGTCATGGGATGGCTACACCTTC. This gives the protein CASSEGERSWDGYTF.

This clonotype was detected ten times or more. The chain employs TRBV6-5 and TRBJ2-7; 7 bases map to TRBD1. CDR1 and CDR2 from the germline V gene are MNHEY and SVGAGI. The CDR3 is 11 residues long. After removal of 6 bases from V and 6 bases from J, the junction contained 2 bases not matched to a gene. The CDR3 DNA reads as TGTGCCAGCAGCCCAGGGGGCGAGCAGTACTTC. This translates into CASSPGGEQYF.

In this sample, this clonotype turned up many times. This chain uses TRBV7-2 with TRBJ1-5; the match to TRBD1 covers 8 bases. The trim removed 5 bases at V and 2 bases at J, leaving 2 bases unmatched. The length of the CDR3 is 14 residues. Germline CDR1 and CDR2: SGHTA and FQGNSA. The CDR3 nucleotides are TGTGCCAGCAGCCAGGGACAGGGCAATCAGCCCCAGCATTTT. Its protein product is CASSQGQGNQPQHF.

This rearrangement joins TRBV6-1 to TRBJ2-3; D may be TRBD1 (6 bases). CDR1 and CDR2 (germline): MNHNS, SASEGT. CDR3 length equals 15 residues. Deletions cut 2 bases from V and 4 bases from J, with 13 bases between. CDR3 residues: CASSESRGWADTQYF. For the CDR3, the DNA is TGTGCCAGCAGTGAAAGTAGGGGGTGGGCAGATACGCAGTATTTT.

This clonotype was observed many times. This chain joins TRBV7-2 and TRBJ2-7; D remains unclear. V shed 4 bases and J shed 0 bases, with 10 bases lying between them. CDR3 length: 14 residues. Germline values: CDR1 SGHTA, CDR2 FQGNSA. The CDR3 bases are TGTGCCAGCAGCTCAGACTTTAGCTCCTACGAGCAGTACTTC. Its protein is CASSSDFSSYEQYF.

This clonotype has a handful of counts. The chain employs TRBV7-2 and TRBJ2-1, with 10 bases aligning to TRBD1. The CDR3 is made up of 16 amino acids. The trim removed 4 bases at V and 0 bases at J, leaving 3 bases unmatched. CDR1 is SGHTA, CDR2 FQGNSA, per germline. This CDR3 reads CASSSGQGGSYNEQFF. CDR3 nucleotides: TGTGCCAGCAGCTCCGGACAGGGGGGCTCCTACAATGAGCAGTTCTTC. Drawing the rest from reference TRBV7-2 and TRBJ2-1, the complete variable domain is GAGVSQSPSNKVTEKGKDVELRCDPISGHTALYWYRQSLGQGLEFLIYFQGNSAPDKSGLPSDRFSAERTGGSVSTLTIQRTQQEDSAVYLCASSSGQGGSYNEQFFGPGTRLTVL.

This chain links TRBV20-1 with TRBJ2-5; D is unclear. The germline V gene has CDR1 DFQATT and CDR2 SNEGSKA (reference sequence). This CDR3 comprises 12 residues. V was pared by 5 bases and J by 0 bases, with 7 bases between. CDR3 in amino acids: CSALLYQETQYF. The CDR3 DNA sequence: TGCAGTGCTTTACTGTACCAAGAGACCCAGTACTTC.

This clonotype turned up a few times. The chain joins TRBV6-1 to TRBJ2-2, with TRBD1 matching 8 bases. Looked up from germline, CDR1 is MNHNS and CDR2 is SASEGT. The CDR3 consists of 15 residues. With V trimmed by 5 bases and J by 1 base, 3 bases remained unmatched. The CDR3 region is CASSSQGENTGELFF. The CDR3 DNA reads TGTGCCAGCAGTTCACAGGGGGAGAACACCGGGGAGCTGTTTTTT.

J is TRBJ2-3 and V is TRBV2, with 9 bases fitting TRBD1. From germline, CDR1 is SNHLY and CDR2 FYNNEI. V was clipped by 3 bases and J by 3 bases; unmatched bases: 7. This CDR3 region has 16 residues. CDR3 in amino acids: CASSEEGTGWTDTQYF. DNA of the CDR3: TGTGCCAGCAGTGAGGAGGGGACAGGGTGGACAGATACGCAGTATTTT.

The chain couples TRBV5-1 to TRBJ2-3, with D unresolved. Trimming pared 6 bases from V and 1 base from J, leaving 12 bases between. Germline V gene sequence: CDR1 SGHRS, CDR2 YFSETQ. This CDR3 is built from 14 residues. The CDR3 sequence is CASKGSIGTDTQYF. The DNA of the CDR3 is TGCGCCAGCAAGGGCTCGATTGGCACAGATACGCAGTATTTT.

This clonotype was counted at least ten times. The chain recombines TRBV7-3 with TRBJ2-3, with D possibly called TRBD1 or TRBD2 (7 bases each). V lost 4 bases and J 1 base, leaving 15 bases between the germline ends. Germline V gives CDR1 SGHTA, CDR2 FQGTGA. The length of the CDR3 is 16 residues. CDR3 region: CASSYRQGGGTDTQYF. The CDR3 DNA sequence: TGTGCCAGCAGCTACAGACAGGGAGGGGGCACAGATACGCAGTATTTT.

This clonotype was observed many times. V is TRBV7-2 and J is TRBJ1-1; 8 nucleotides line up with TRBD1. The CDR3 runs 13 residues. V lost 2 bases to trimming and J lost 5 bases; unmatched junction nucleotides: 1. Germline V CDR1 and CDR2: SGHTA, FQGNSA. The CDR3 DNA is TGTGCCAGCAGCTTAAACAGGGGGACTGAAGCTTTCTTT. Its protein product is CASSLNRGTEAFF.

To note about this clonotype: Since a much larger clone is just one base distant, this may be a read error. This chain uses TRBV6-2 or TRBV6-3 with TRBJ2-1, with TRBD1 matching over 8 bases. Germline V gene lookup returns CDR1 MNHEY and CDR2 SVGEGT. The length of the CDR3 is 16 residues. CDR3 nucleotide sequence: TGTGCCAGCAGTACTCCCCGAACAGGGGGGTACAATGAGCAGATCTTC. This sequence encodes CASSTPRTGGYNEQIF.

The CDR3 DNA reads as TGTGCCAGCAGTCCCTGGGGACTAGCGGGAACCTACAATGAGCAGTTCTTC. Translation gives CASSPWGLAGTYNEQFF. J is TRBJ2-1 and V is TRBV28; the match to TRBD2 covers 13 bases. The CDR3 runs 17 residues. Germline V gene data show CDR1 as MDHEN and CDR2 as SYDVKM. J was trimmed by 2 bases and V by 5 bases; bases with no gene match: 6.

This clonotype was detected many times. The chain uses TRBV28 and TRBJ2-7, with D perhaps matching TRBD2 (6 bases). The CDR3 extends over 14 amino acids. CDR1 and CDR2 from the germline V gene are MDHEN and SYDVKM. The V gene lost 8 bases and the J gene lost 3 bases, with 17 bases spanning the gap. The CDR3 here is CASSPVGSFYEQYF. CDR3 DNA sequence: TGTGCCAGCTCCCCTGTCGGGAGTTTCTACGAGCAGTACTTC.

This clonotype turned up a few times. This chain joins TRBV5-5 and TRBJ1-1; D not certain. This CDR3 is built from 15 residues. V lost 4 bases and J 0 bases, leaving 13 bases between the germline ends. Germline-derived CDR1 and CDR2 are SGHKS and YYEKEE (reference sequence). CDR3 residues: CASSPPRDMNTEAFF. For the CDR3, the DNA is TGTGCCAGCAGCCCCCCGCGGGATATGAACACTGAAGCTTTCTTT.

This clonotype was found a few times. V gene TRBV7-9 combines with J gene TRBJ1-4; D gene ambiguous. V was pared by 5 bases and J by 4 bases, with 8 bases between. CDR1 and CDR2 from the germline V gene are SEHNR and FQNEAQ (reference sequence). CDR3 length equals 13 residues. The CDR3 loop reads CASSKELNEKLFF. The CDR3 nucleotides read TGTGCCAGCAGCAAGGAACTTAATGAAAAACTGTTTTTT.

Concerning this clonotype itself: A much more abundant neighbour one base away suggests this may be a read error. V gene TRBV4-1 combines with J gene TRBJ1-5; D unclear. Germline V gene data show CDR1 as MGHRA and CDR2 as YSYEKL. The ends were cut back, 1 base at V and 10 bases at J, with 11 bases in the middle. The CDR3 extends over 13 amino acids. In DNA, the CDR3 is TGCGCCAGCAGCCAAGGAATGGAGCACCCCCAGCATTTT. Translation gives CASSQGMEHPQHF.

This clonotype was observed many times. The V call is TRBV27, the J call TRBJ2-7; maybe TRBD1 (5 bases). The CDR3 runs to 13 residues. V gave up 6 bases and J gave up 2 bases, with 11 bases separating them. Germline loops: CDR1 MNHEY, CDR2 SMNVEV (reference sequence). The CDR3 region is CASRPRGTYEQYF. The CDR3 region has the DNA TGTGCCAGCAGACCTAGGGGAACCTACGAGCAGTACTTC.

J is TRBJ2-5 and V is TRBV7-8; no definite D call. The CDR3 is 17 residues long. V lost 5 bases to trimming and J lost 1 base, with 20 bases between them. CDR1 and CDR2 (germline): SGHVS, FQNEAQ. Here the CDR3 DNA reads TGTGCCAGCAGCAGTGGCCACGTTGGGCAGATCCAAGAGACCCAGTACTTC. Encoded protein: CASSSGHVGQIQETQYF. Drawing the rest from reference TRBV7-8 and TRBJ2-5, the complete variable domain is GAGVSQSPRYKVAKRGQDVALRCDPISGHVSLFWYQQALGQGPEFLTYFQNEAQLDKSGLPSDRFFAERPEGSVSTLKIQRTQQEDSAVYLCASSSGHVGQIQETQYFGPGTRLLVL.

The chain is built from TRBV5-1 and TRBJ2-2; either TRBD1 or TRBD2 may fit D (5 bases each). The CDR3 is 16 amino acids. The germline V and J ends were trimmed by 0 bases and 4 bases, with 13 bases remaining between them. Looked up from germline, CDR1 is SGHRS and CDR2 is YFSETQ. The CDR3 loop is CASSLDGFGGTGELFF. CDR3 coding DNA: TGCGCCAGCAGCTTGGACGGGTTTGGGGGCACCGGGGAGCTGTTTTTT.

This clonotype has ten or more counts. The V call is TRBV14, the J call TRBJ2-1, with a weak D call TRBD1 (6 bases). This CDR3 is built from 15 residues. The germline CDR1 and CDR2 sequences are SGHDN and FVKESK. V was trimmed by 4 bases and J by 4 bases, leaving 14 bases between them. The CDR3 sequence is CASSPGVGAYNEQFF. Here the CDR3 DNA reads TGTGCCAGCAGCCCAGGGGTAGGGGCGTACAATGAGCAGTTCTTC. Full variable domain (outside the CDR3, taken from reference TRBV14 and TRBJ2-1): EAGVTQFPSHSVIEKGQTVTLRCDPISGHDNLYWYRRVMGKEIKFLLHFVKESKQDESGMPNNRFLAERTGGTYSTLKVQPAELEDSGVYFCASSPGVGAYNEQFFGPGTRLTVL.

As for this clonotype: A much more abundant neighbour one base away suggests this may be a read error. V usage is TRBV11-2 and J usage is TRBJ2-2, with 12 bases lining up with TRBD2. Per germline, CDR1 SGHAT and CDR2 FQNNGV. This CDR3 is 17 amino acids long. Trimming took 3 bases from V and 6 from J; bases not matched to a gene: 8. CDR3 DNA: TGTGCCAGCAGCTTTTCACCGACTAGCGGGAGATCCGGGGAGCTGTTTTTT. The encoded protein is CASSFSPTSGRSGELFF.

This chain connects TRBV11-2 to TRBJ2-1; D is unclear. The germline CDR1 and CDR2 sequences are SGHAT and FQNNGV. The CDR3 covers 16 residues. V lost 5 bases and J lost 0, with 14 bases in between. The CDR3 loop is CASSAHFGFSYNEQFF. In DNA, the CDR3 is TGTGCCAGCAGCGCCCATTTCGGGTTCTCCTACAATGAGCAGTTCTTC.

The genes are TRBV7-6 and TRBJ1-1; D call uncertain. V gave up 5 bases and J gave up 0 bases, with 10 bases separating them. The length of the CDR3 is 14 residues. Germline loops: CDR1 SGHVS, CDR2 FNYEAQ. The CDR3 sequence: CASSPVQMNTEAFF. CDR3 DNA: TGTGCCAGCAGCCCAGTCCAGATGAACACTGAAGCTTTCTTT.

The chain couples TRBV20-1 to TRBJ2-7, with TRBD2 matching over 7 bases. The length of the CDR3 is 15 residues. Germline V gene data show CDR1 as DFQATT and CDR2 as SNEGSKA (reference sequence). With V trimmed by 3 bases and J by 2 bases, 10 bases remained unmatched. CDR3 loop: CSASDASGFAYEQYF. The CDR3 DNA is TGCAGTGCTAGCGATGCTAGCGGATTCGCCTACGAGCAGTACTTC.

This clonotype was seen a handful of times. This chain joins TRBV25-1 and TRBJ2-6, with 10 bases aligning to TRBD1. V lost 10 bases to trimming and J lost 0 bases; unmatched junction nucleotides: 9. CDR1 MGHDK and CDR2 SYGVNS come from the germline V gene. The CDR3 runs to 17 residues. The CDR3 region has the DNA TGTGCCACCGAGTCGGGGACAGGGGCCTCTGGGGCCAACGTCCTGACTTTC. Its protein product is CATESGTGASGANVLTF.

The rearrangement uses TRBV3-1 and TRBJ1-5; D remains unclear. CDR3 length: 14 amino acids. The germline CDR1 and CDR2 sequences are LGHDT and YNNKEL (reference sequence). Trimming pared 1 base from V and 5 bases from J, leaving 9 bases between. This CDR3 is CASSQGQRDQPQHF. Here the CDR3 DNA reads TGTGCCAGCAGCCAAGGACAACGCGATCAGCCCCAGCATTTT.

This clonotype appeared a few times. The chain uses TRBV5-1 and TRBJ2-7, with 8 nucleotides matching TRBD2. The V gene's germline CDR1 is SGHRS and CDR2 YFSETQ. V gave up 4 bases and J gave up 7 bases; unmatched junction bases: 4. This CDR3 is built from 12 residues. In DNA, the CDR3 is TGCGCCAGCAGCCCAGAGCGGGGGGAGCAGTACTTC. Its translation is CASSPERGEQYF.